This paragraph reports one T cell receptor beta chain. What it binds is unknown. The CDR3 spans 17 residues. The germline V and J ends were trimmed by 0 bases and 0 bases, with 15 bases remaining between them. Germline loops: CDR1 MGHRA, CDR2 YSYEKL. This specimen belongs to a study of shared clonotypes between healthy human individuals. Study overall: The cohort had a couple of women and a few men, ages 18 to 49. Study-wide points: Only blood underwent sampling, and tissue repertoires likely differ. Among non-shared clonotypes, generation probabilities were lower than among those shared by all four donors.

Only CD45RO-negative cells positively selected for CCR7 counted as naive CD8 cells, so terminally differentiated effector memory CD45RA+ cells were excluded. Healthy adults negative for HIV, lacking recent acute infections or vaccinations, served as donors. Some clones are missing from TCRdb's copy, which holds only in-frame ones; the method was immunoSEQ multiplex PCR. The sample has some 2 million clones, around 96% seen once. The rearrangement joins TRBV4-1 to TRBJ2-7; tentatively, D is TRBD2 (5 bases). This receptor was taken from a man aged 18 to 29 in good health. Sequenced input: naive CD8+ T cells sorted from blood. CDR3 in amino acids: CASSQDAGLWLSYEQYF. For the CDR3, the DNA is TGCGCCAGCAGCCAAGATGCGGGTCTGTGGCTCTCCTACGAGCAGTACTTC.